This entry concerns a single T cell receptor (beta chain). With 3 bases removed from V and 0 bases from J, the gap between germline ends came to 13 bases. The germline gives CDR1 SGHRS, CDR2 YFSETQ. The CDR3 spans 16 residues. This sample stems from a study of cytomegalovirus exposure and HLA in healthy donors. Sequenced by immunoSEQ multiplex PCR; TCRdb stores in-frame clones only, minus some. The sample consists of roughly 140,000 clones, around 90% of them appearing once. This TCR came from a woman between 18 and 29 years old in good health and CMV-seropositive. The V and J genes are TRBV5-1 and TRBJ1-3; possible D gene TRBD1, 5 bases. The sample consisted of PBMCs. The CDR3 nucleotides are TGCGCCAGCAGCTCCATAGACAGCACCTCTGGAAACACCATATATTTT. This codes for CASSSIDSTSGNTIYF.